These 14 T cell receptor beta chains originate from one sample sequenced in a study of PD-1 blockade in classical Hodgkin lymphoma. Time point: cycle 4 day 1 (C4D1), after five to seven weeks of nivolumab. All patients relapsed after autologous stem cell transplantation, and brentuximab vedotin exposure varied. Using immunoSEQ multiplex PCR, the repertoire was profiled, and TCRdb retains in-frame clones only, with some absent. Among 31,000 or so clones, around three quarters were seen once, and the ten largest hold around 3.7%. The material sequenced was peripheral blood mononuclear cells (PBMCs), taken before the fourth cycle of nivolumab. The receptors originated from a human donor with classical Hodgkin lymphoma.

In the case of this clone: One junction end does not reproduce the germline sequence, and a read error may be involved. This chain connects TRBV7-7 to TRBJ2-2, with D tentatively TRBD2 (5 bases). This CDR3 contains 13 residues. Germline-derived CDR1 and CDR2 are SSHAT and FNYEAQ (reference sequence). CDR3 protein: CASSTRGTGELFF. CDR3 in DNA: TGTGCTAGCAGCACCCGAGGGACCGGGGAGCTGTTTTTT.

This clone is medium-sized (0.01 to 0.1%). The V and J genes are TRBV7-2 and TRBJ1-5, with 9 positions matching TRBD1. Germline assignment: CDR1 SGHTA and CDR2 FQGNSA. CDR3 length: 15 amino acids. Unmatched junction bases numbered 7, after V lost 5 bases and J lost 5 bases. The chain's CDR3 is CASSAGTGLYQPQHF. The CDR3 region has the DNA TGTGCCAGCAGCGCCGGGACAGGGCTTTATCAGCCCCAGCATTTT.

The V and J genes are TRBV6-6 and TRBJ2-7; tentative D call: TRBD1 (6 bases). The CDR3 has 11 residues. Trimming left V 7 bases short and J 3 bases short, with 7 bases between. CDR1 and CDR2 (germline): MNHNY, SVGAGI (reference sequence). CDR3 residues: CASKDSYEQYF. The CDR3 DNA reads TGTGCCAGCAAGGACAGCTACGAGCAGTACTTC.

The chain combines TRBV11-2 with TRBJ2-1; 10 nucleotides line up with TRBD2. V lost 5 bases and J lost 4; bases outside the gene matches: 17. This CDR3 has 19 residues. Germline CDR1 reads SGHAT; CDR2 reads FQNNGV. The CDR3 region is CASSTQGPFSGGNYNEQFF. The CDR3 nucleotides are TGTGCCAGCAGCACCCAAGGACCCTTTAGCGGGGGGAATTACAATGAGCAGTTCTTC. Full variable domain (outside the CDR3, taken from reference TRBV11-2 and TRBJ2-1): EAGVAQSPRYKIIEKRQSVAFWCNPISGHATLYWYQQILGQGPKLLIQFQNNGVVDDSQLPKDRFSAERLKGVDSTLKIQPAKLEDSAVYLCASSTQGPFSGGNYNEQFFGPGTRLTVL.

This chain joins TRBV7-8 and TRBJ1-3; tentative D call: TRBD1 (5 bases). The CDR3 is 15 residues long. V lost 5 bases and J lost 12, with 23 bases in between. From germline, CDR1 is SGHVS and CDR2 FQNEAQ. The CDR3 loop is CASSPPGPQRAIIYF. The CDR3 DNA sequence: TGTGCCAGCAGCCCACCGGGACCGCAACGGGCTATCATATATTTT.

The chain is built from TRBV28 and TRBJ1-1, with D hard to call. The V gene lost 6 bases and the J gene lost 3 bases, with 8 bases spanning the gap. Germline values: CDR1 MDHEN, CDR2 SYDVKM. The CDR3 runs 12 residues. Written as DNA, the CDR3 is TGTGCCAGCAGCCCCCGGTACACTGAAGCTTTCTTT. Translation gives CASSPRYTEAFF.

The chain couples TRBV4-3 to TRBJ1-2; TRBD1 matches at 9 bases. Germline V gives CDR1 LGHNA, CDR2 YSLEER. After removal of 2 bases from V and 8 bases from J, the junction contained 9 bases not matched to a gene. The CDR3 extends over 15 amino acids. CDR3 DNA: TGCGCCAGCAGCCAAACAGGGGGCGTCGGCAACGGCTACACCTTC. Amino acids: CASSQTGGVGNGYTF.

J is TRBJ1-3 and V is TRBV28, with unresolved D. Germline CDR1 reads MDHEN; CDR2 reads SYDVKM. V was cut by 4 bases and J by 1 base, with 8 bases left in between. The CDR3 covers 14 residues. The CDR3 sequence: CASSSPDSGNTIYF. The CDR3, as DNA: TGTGCCAGCAGTTCCCCAGATTCTGGAAACACCATATATTTT.

The V and J genes are TRBV19 and TRBJ1-5; D perhaps matches TRBD1 (6 bases). V was trimmed by 5 bases and J by 2 bases, leaving 10 bases between them. The germline V gene has CDR1 LNHDA and CDR2 SQIVND (reference sequence). CDR3 length: 14 residues. DNA for the CDR3: TGTGCCAGTAGTGGGGGGGCTGGCAATCAGCCCCAGCATTTT. Encoded protein: CASSGGAGNQPQHF.

This chain links TRBV6-6 with TRBJ1-2, with 7 bases lining up with TRBD1. This CDR3 has 15 amino acids. V lost 5 bases, J lost 4 bases, and 10 bases stayed unmatched. Per germline, CDR1 MNHNY and CDR2 SVGAGI (reference sequence). Written as DNA, the CDR3 is TGTGCCAGCAGTCCGCGGACAGGAGCGGGCTATGGCTACACCTTC. Amino acid sequence: CASSPRTGAGYGYTF.

This clone was picked up a small number of times. This chain links TRBV7-9 with TRBJ1-1; D possibly corresponds to TRBD1 (6 bases). The length of the CDR3 is 12 residues. Trimming cost V 6 bases and J 7 bases, with 12 bases left between them. Germline-derived CDR1 and CDR2 are SEHNR and FQNEAQ (reference sequence). CDR3: CASRDDRIEAFF. The CDR3 nucleotides read TGTGCCAGCAGGGATGACAGGATTGAAGCTTTCTTT.

This clone has only a few counts. V gene TRBV28 combines with J gene TRBJ2-2, with 8 nucleotides matching TRBD1. This CDR3 region has 21 residues. With 3 bases clipped from V and 4 bases from J, the junction kept 22 bases outside the gene matches. Germline CDR1 and CDR2: MDHEN and SYDVKM. CDR3 DNA sequence: TGTGCCAGCAGTTTTTCCAGGACCCTCCCCGGGACAGGAGGTCGCACCGGGGAGCTGTTTTTT. It translates to CASSFSRTLPGTGGRTGELFF.

V gene TRBV7-9 combines with J gene TRBJ2-1; either TRBD1 or TRBD2 may supply D (5 bases each). CDR1 and CDR2 from the germline V gene are SEHNR and FQNEAQ (reference sequence). V lost 5 bases to trimming and J lost 8 bases, with 25 bases between them. The length of the CDR3 is 17 residues. Here the CDR3 DNA reads TGTGCCAGCAGCCCACCCTGGGGGAGCCTTGTTCGGGATGAGCAGTTCTTC. Translating it yields CASSPPWGSLVRDEQFF.

This clone turned up a few times. The rearrangement uses TRBV13 and TRBJ2-5, with D possibly being TRBD1 or TRBD2 (5 bases each). The CDR3 totals 14 residues. Trimming left V 5 bases short and J 0 bases short, with 10 bases between. The germline gives CDR1 PRHDT, CDR2 FYEKMQ (reference sequence). The CDR3 nucleotides are TGTGCCAGCAGCGACCAGGGACACCAAGAGACCCAGTACTTC. It translates to CASSDQGHQETQYF.